This entry lists 18 T cell receptor beta chains sequenced from one sample in a study of blood T cells in healthy people across ages. The second PCR ran roughly 7 to 12 cycles with a sample-barcoded 5' primer and J-beta primers. TCRdb re-called the 5' RACE reads through MiXCR, storing one row per CDR3 protein. The data contain approximately 1,000,000 distinct CDR3 sequences, around two fifths of them seen just once; the ten biggest clones take up roughly 13%. Sequenced material: blood. Every receptor here comes from a man aged 18 to 30 in good health.

J is TRBJ2-7 and V is TRBV6-1, with 9 positions matching TRBD1. Germline-derived CDR1 and CDR2 are MNHNS and SASEGT. The CDR3 runs 15 residues. The trim removed 8 bases at V and 1 base at J, leaving 9 bases unmatched. CDR3 sequence reads: CASGTGKDTSYEQYF. CDR3 sequence (DNA): TGTGCCAGCGGGACAGGGAAGGACACATCCTACGAGCAGTACTTC.

The V gene is TRBV4-2, the J gene TRBJ1-1; no clear D. Germline V gives CDR1 LGHNA, CDR2 YNFKEQ. With 4 bases removed from V and 0 bases from J, the gap between germline ends came to 12 bases. The CDR3 length is 15 residues. Here the CDR3 reads CASSLLSQMNTEAFF. The CDR3 DNA sequence: TGTGCCAGCAGCCTTCTTTCACAGATGAACACTGAAGCTTTCTTT.

This clonotype turned up a few times. V and J are TRBV15 and TRBJ1-3; D remains unclear. CDR3 length equals 18 residues. V lost 0 bases, J lost 4 bases, and 19 bases lay in between. The germline V gene encodes CDR1 LNHNV and CDR2 YYDKDF (reference sequence). CDR3 loop: CATSRDRTPRGEGNTIYF. The CDR3 DNA is TGTGCCACCAGCAGAGATCGGACCCCTCGGGGAGAAGGAAACACCATATATTTT.

The chain has TRBV6-5 and TRBJ1-2; 11 nucleotides agree with TRBD1. The ends lost 4 bases at V and 5 bases at J; junction bases unmatched: 9. The CDR3 has 16 amino acids. Germline loops: CDR1 MNHEY, CDR2 SVGAGI. The CDR3 region is CASSSPGQGERYGYTF. The CDR3 coding sequence is TGTGCCAGCAGTTCCCCGGGACAGGGGGAGAGGTATGGCTACACCTTC.

The V and J genes are TRBV20-1 and TRBJ2-5; 8 nucleotides match TRBD2. Germline CDR1 is DFQATT and CDR2 is SNEGSKA (reference sequence). The CDR3 consists of 14 residues. Trimming at V came to 4 bases and at J to 11 bases, leaving 15 bases not matched to a gene. As DNA, the CDR3 is TGCAGTGCTACATTGGCGGGGGGCCGTGGTGAGCAGTACTTC. Residues: CSATLAGGRGEQYF.

In its sample, this clonotype was seen a few times. This sequence joins TRBV20-1 and TRBJ2-1, with 8 bases fitting TRBD2. The CDR3 covers 14 residues. The V gene's germline CDR1 is DFQATT and CDR2 SNEGSKA (reference sequence). Trimming cost V 6 bases and J 5 bases; bases outside gene matches: 9. The CDR3 region is CSAPRAGGNNEQFF. CDR3 DNA sequence: TGCAGTGCCCCAAGGGCGGGGGGAAACAATGAGCAGTTCTTC.

The rearrangement uses TRBV7-9 and TRBJ1-1; D not certain. Trimming removed 2 bases from V and 0 bases from J, with 10 bases in between. Germline V gene data show CDR1 as SEHNR and CDR2 as FQNEAQ (reference sequence). The CDR3 contains 15 residues. The CDR3 region is CASSLSVQMNTEAFF. CDR3 nucleotides: TGTGCCAGCAGCTTAAGTGTACAGATGAACACTGAAGCTTTCTTT.

This clonotype was counted a few times. This chain uses TRBV28 with TRBJ1-5; 9 nucleotides agree with TRBD1. Per the germline V gene, CDR1 is MDHEN and CDR2 is SYDVKM. J was trimmed by 6 bases and V by 8 bases; bases with no gene match: 14. The CDR3 extends over 16 amino acids. CDR3 sequence: CASLLGQGIFGQPQHF. The CDR3, as DNA: TGTGCCAGCCTCCTGGGACAGGGTATTTTCGGTCAGCCCCAGCATTTT.

This clonotype was observed a handful of times. V gene TRBV7-8 combines with J gene TRBJ1-2; TRBD1 aligns across 9 bases. Germline CDR1 reads SGHVS; CDR2 reads FQNEAQ. The V gene end was trimmed by 5 bases and the J gene end by 7 bases; junction bases not matched to a gene: 14. CDR3 length equals 16 residues. The CDR3 nucleotides read TGTGCCAGCAGCGTAAGGAAACAAACAGGGGGCGGTGGCTACACCTTC. Translated: CASSVRKQTGGGGYTF.

This chain uses TRBV20-1 with TRBJ2-5; 10 nucleotides agree with TRBD2. Germline loops: CDR1 DFQATT, CDR2 SNEGSKA (reference sequence). There are 14 residues in the CDR3. Losses at the gene ends were 4 bases for V and 11 bases for J; bases not matched to a gene: 13. The CDR3 loop is CSATLAGLLDEQYF. DNA of the CDR3: TGCAGTGCTACACTAGCGGGGCTTTTAGATGAGCAGTACTTC.

V and J are TRBV12-3 or TRBV12-4 and TRBJ1-1; a weak D match, TRBD1 (6 bases). The CDR3 is made up of 16 amino acids. V lost 3 bases, J lost 0 bases, and 14 bases lay in between. The CDR3 DNA reads TGTGCCAGCAGTTTCGGGGGGGCCTTCATGAACACTGAAGCTTTCTTT. It yields the protein CASSFGGAFMNTEAFF.

Turning to this clonotype: An end of the junction differs from the germline gene, which may be a read error. This chain connects TRBV7-2 to TRBJ2-1, with TRBD2 matching over 11 bases. This CDR3 has 15 residues. CDR1 SGHTA and CDR2 FQGNSA come from the germline V gene. CDR3 amino acids: CAGSHSGGGLNEQFF. CDR3 coding DNA: TGTGCCGGCAGTCATAGCGGGGGGGGTCTCAATGAGCAGTTCTTC.

Only one count was recorded for this clonotype. The rearrangement links TRBV27 to TRBJ2-1; 7 nucleotides match TRBD1. The DNA end favors TRBJ2-7, so the J call may be wrong. Germline loops: CDR1 MNHEY, CDR2 SMNVEV (reference sequence). CDR3 size: 15 residues. The CDR3 bases are TGTGCCAGCAGTCAAAACAGGGGTTTGGACAATGAGCAGTACTTC. This gives the protein CASSQNRGLDNEQYF.

This rearrangement joins TRBV12-5 to TRBJ1-5; a possible D gene is TRBD1 (5 bases). There are 14 residues in the CDR3. Trimming cost V 5 bases and J 7 bases, with 15 bases left between them. Germline V lookup: CDR1 LGHNT, CDR2 FRNRAP. CDR3 sequence: CASGPEGSRQPQHF. The CDR3 DNA sequence: TGTGCTAGTGGTCCCGAGGGGTCGAGACAGCCCCAGCATTTT.

V gene TRBV7-9 combines with J gene TRBJ2-3; tentative D call: TRBD2 (5 bases). The germline CDR1 and CDR2 sequences are SEHNR and FQNEAQ (reference sequence). Trimming left V 2 bases short and J 0 bases short, with 15 bases between. The CDR3 sequence is 17 residues long. The CDR3 region is CASSLYPRRRSTDTQYF. CDR3 nucleotides: TGTGCCAGCAGCTTATACCCCCGGAGGCGGAGCACAGATACGCAGTATTTT.

This clonotype was observed a few times. This chain joins TRBV10-3 and TRBJ1-2; D is undetermined. The CDR3 length is 13 residues. The V gene's germline CDR1 is ENHRY and CDR2 SYGVKD. Between the trimmed V and J ends, which lost 10 bases and 2 bases, there was a span of 14 bases. The CDR3 spells CATKPGENYGYTF. The CDR3 region has the DNA TGTGCCACAAAACCGGGAGAGAACTATGGCTACACCTTC.

This clonotype was seen repeatedly, ten times or more. The V gene is TRBV12-3 or TRBV12-4, the J gene TRBJ2-7; D remains ambiguous. This CDR3 is 13 amino acids long. Trimming took off 1 base at V and 7 bases at J, with 11 bases between the two ends. The CDR3 nucleotides read TGTGCCAGCAGTTTAGTTGATTCCAATGAGCAGTACTTC. Translating it yields CASSLVDSNEQYF.

A note on this clonotype: Sequence at one end of the junction differs from germline and may be a read error. The rearrangement links TRBV6-6 to TRBJ1-2; D perhaps matches TRBD1 (5 bases). In germline, CDR1 is MNHNY, CDR2 SVGAGI (reference sequence). The CDR3 is 14 amino acids. The CDR3 coding sequence is TGTGCCAGCAGTTACTCGAGAGACAGCTATGGCCACACCTTC. Residues: CASSYSRDSYGHTF.